This T cell receptor (beta chain) was sequenced for a study of blood T cell repertoires in COVID-19. Study summary: The analysed material was cDNA or gDNA that came from T cells, B-cell-depleted T cells, or PBMCs.

In the source study's methods: Nucleated cell counts were estimated from reference gene primer amplification. The method was immunoSEQ multiplex PCR; TCRdb's version includes in-frame clones alone and lacks a portion of them. That table is the source of V, J and clone size, and D and trimming were worked out from the DNA. The table has about 330,000 clones, 75% to 90% seen once. V lost 0 bases and J lost 2, with 17 bases in between. The length of the CDR3 is 17 residues. CDR1 SGHAT and CDR2 FQNNGV come from the germline V gene. Participants' own reports of clinical history determined their cohort assignment.

The chain employs TRBV11-2 and TRBJ2-7; tentatively, D is TRBD1 (6 bases). The sequenced sample was PBMCs or T cells enriched from blood (not recorded which). This sequence was found in a man younger than 40 who had recovered from COVID-19. The CDR3 sequence: CASSLDVGRGLPYEQYF. The CDR3, as DNA: TGTGCCAGCAGCTTAGATGTTGGCAGGGGTTTACCCTACGAGCAGTACTTC.